This T cell receptor beta chain was recorded in a study of vaccination effects on CD4 cells after COVID-19. Remarks on this clone: What it recognizes is unknown.

The CDR3 extends over 14 amino acids. Per germline, CDR1 SGHAT and CDR2 FQNNGV. The V gene lost 6 bases and the J gene lost 1 base, with 7 bases spanning the gap. General study findings and limits: Early post-infection timepoints were missing from the study, which also had few convalescent patients.

Before sequencing took place, the ViraFEST assay used viral peptide pools to expand antigen-specific CD4+ T cells. With about ten days of culture completed, CD4+ T cells were isolated. Between March and December 2020, the person had a SARS-CoV-2 infection that PCR confirmed. The participants, recipients of two vaccine doses, got either BNT162b2 or mRNA-1273. The method was immunoSEQ multiplex PCR; TCRdb's version includes in-frame clones alone and lacks a portion of them. The sample has about 14,000 clones, around two thirds seen once. The source of this sequence is a human donor who had a prior SARS-CoV-2 infection. The chain links TRBV11-2 to TRBJ2-6; D unclear. The sequences come from CD4+ T cells from PBMCs cultured with HCoV-NL63 spike peptides, collected after COVID-19 vaccination. The CDR3 protein is CASSQQSGANVLTF. Written as DNA, the CDR3 is TGTGCCAGCAGTCAACAATCTGGGGCCAACGTCCTGACTTTC. Together with reference TRBV11-2 and TRBJ2-6, the CDR3 gives the full variable domain: EAGVAQSPRYKIIEKRQSVAFWCNPISGHATLYWYQQILGQGPKLLIQFQNNGVVDDSQLPKDRFSAERLKGVDSTLKIQPAKLEDSAVYLCASSQQSGANVLTFGAGSRLTVL.